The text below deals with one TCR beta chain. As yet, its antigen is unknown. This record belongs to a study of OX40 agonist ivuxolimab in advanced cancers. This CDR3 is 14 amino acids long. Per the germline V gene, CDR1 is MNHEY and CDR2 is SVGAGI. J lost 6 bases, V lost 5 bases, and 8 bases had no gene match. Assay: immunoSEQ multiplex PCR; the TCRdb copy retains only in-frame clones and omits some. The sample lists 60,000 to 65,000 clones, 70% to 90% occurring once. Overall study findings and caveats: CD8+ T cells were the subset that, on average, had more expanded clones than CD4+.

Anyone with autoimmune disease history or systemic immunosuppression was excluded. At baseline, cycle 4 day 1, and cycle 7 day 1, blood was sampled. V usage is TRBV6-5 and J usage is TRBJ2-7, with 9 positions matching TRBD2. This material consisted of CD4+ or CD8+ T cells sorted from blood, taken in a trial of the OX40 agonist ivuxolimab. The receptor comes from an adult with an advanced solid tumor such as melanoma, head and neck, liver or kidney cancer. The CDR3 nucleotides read TGTGCCAGCAGTAATCCGGGACTAGCCTCCGAGCAGTACTTC. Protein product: CASSNPGLASEQYF.